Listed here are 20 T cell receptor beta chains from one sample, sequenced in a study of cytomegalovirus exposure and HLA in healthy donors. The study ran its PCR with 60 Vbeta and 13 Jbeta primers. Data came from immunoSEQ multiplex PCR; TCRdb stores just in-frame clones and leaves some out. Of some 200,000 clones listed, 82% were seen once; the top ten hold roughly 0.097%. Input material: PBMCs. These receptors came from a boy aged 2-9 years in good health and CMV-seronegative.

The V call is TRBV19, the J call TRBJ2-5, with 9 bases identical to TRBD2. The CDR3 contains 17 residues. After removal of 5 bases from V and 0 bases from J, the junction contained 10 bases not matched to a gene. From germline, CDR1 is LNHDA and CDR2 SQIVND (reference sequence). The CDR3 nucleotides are TGTGCCAGTAGTGCTGGGACTAGCTCCCCGGACCAAGAGACCCAGTACTTC. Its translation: CASSAGTSSPDQETQYF.

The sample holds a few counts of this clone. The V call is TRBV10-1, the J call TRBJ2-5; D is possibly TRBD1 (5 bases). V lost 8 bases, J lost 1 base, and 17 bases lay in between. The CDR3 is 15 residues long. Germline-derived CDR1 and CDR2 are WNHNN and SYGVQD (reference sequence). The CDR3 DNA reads TGCGCCAGCCAGACAGTCCCGATCCCCCAAGAGACCCAGTACTTC. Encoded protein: CASQTVPIPQETQYF.

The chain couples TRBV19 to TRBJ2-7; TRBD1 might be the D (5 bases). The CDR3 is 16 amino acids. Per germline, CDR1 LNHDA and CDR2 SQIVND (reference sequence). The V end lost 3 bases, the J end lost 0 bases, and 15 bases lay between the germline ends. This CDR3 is CASSMYDSAVSYEQYF. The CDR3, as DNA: TGTGCCAGTAGTATGTACGACAGCGCCGTCTCCTACGAGCAGTACTTC.

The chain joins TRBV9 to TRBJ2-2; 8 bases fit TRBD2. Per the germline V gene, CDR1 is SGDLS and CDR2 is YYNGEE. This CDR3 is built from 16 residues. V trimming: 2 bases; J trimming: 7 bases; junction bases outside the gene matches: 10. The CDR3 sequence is CASSVSGGGSNGELFF. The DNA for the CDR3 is TGTGCCAGCAGCGTCTCAGGCGGGGGGTCCAACGGGGAGCTGTTTTTT.

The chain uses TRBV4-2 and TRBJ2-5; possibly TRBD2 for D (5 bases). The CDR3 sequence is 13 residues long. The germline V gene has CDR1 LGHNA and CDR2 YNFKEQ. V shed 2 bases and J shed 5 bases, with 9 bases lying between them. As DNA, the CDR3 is TGTGCCAGCAGCCAAAGTAAGCGGGAGACCCAGTACTTC. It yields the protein CASSQSKRETQYF.

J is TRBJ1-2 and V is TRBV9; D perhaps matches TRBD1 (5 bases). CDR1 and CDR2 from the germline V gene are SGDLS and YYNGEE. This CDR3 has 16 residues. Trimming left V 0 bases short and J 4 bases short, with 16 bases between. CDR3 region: CASSVAPGVGVYGYTF. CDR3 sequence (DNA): TGTGCCAGCAGCGTAGCACCGGGGGTGGGAGTCTATGGCTACACCTTC.

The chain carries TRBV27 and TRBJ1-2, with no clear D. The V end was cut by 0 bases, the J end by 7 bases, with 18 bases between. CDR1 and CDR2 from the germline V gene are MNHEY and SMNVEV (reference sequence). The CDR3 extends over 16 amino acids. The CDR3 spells CASSLSPGSQWFGYTF. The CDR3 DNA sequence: TGTGCCAGCAGTTTATCCCCGGGATCCCAGTGGTTTGGCTACACCTTC.

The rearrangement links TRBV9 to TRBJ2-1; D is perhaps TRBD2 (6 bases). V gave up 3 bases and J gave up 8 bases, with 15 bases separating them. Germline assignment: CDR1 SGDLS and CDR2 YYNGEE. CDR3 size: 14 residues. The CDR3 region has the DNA TGTGCCAGCAGCGAAGGGACTGCGGGCGATGAGCAGTTCTTC. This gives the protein CASSEGTAGDEQFF.

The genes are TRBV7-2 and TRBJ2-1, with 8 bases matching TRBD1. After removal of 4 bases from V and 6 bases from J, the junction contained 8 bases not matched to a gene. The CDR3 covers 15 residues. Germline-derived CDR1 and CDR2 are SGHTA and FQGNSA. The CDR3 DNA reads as TGTGCCAGCAGCTCAGGGGCAGGGGGCTTCAATGAGCAGTTCTTC. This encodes CASSSGAGGFNEQFF.

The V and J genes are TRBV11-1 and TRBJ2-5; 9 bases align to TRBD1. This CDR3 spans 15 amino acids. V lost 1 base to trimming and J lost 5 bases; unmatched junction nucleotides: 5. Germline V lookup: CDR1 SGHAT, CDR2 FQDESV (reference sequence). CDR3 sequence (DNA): TGTGCCAGCAGCTTAGGACAGGGGGGTATCGAGACCCAGTACTTC. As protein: CASSLGQGGIETQYF.

As DNA, the CDR3 is TGCGCCAGCAGCCCCCGGGACACTAACTATGGCTACACCTTC. Translating gives CASSPRDTNYGYTF. The chain uses TRBV5-1 and TRBJ1-2; the D gene is possibly TRBD1 (6 bases). The CDR3 sequence is 14 residues long. Per the germline V gene, CDR1 is SGHRS and CDR2 is YFSETQ. Trimming removed 4 bases from V and 0 bases from J, with 10 bases in between. Full variable domain (rest looked up from reference TRBV5-1 and TRBJ1-2): KAGVTQTPRYLIKTRGQQVTLSCSPISGHRSVSWYQQTPGQGLQFLFEYFSETQRNKGNFPGRFSGRQFSNSRSEMNVSTLELGDSALYLCASSPRDTNYGYTFGSGTRLTVV.

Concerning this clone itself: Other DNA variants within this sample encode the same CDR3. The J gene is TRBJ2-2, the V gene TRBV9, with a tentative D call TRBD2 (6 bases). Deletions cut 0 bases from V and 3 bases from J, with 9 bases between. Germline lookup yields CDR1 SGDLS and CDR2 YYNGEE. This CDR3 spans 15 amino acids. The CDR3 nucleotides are TGTGCCAGCAGCGTAGGAGGAGGGTACACCGGGGAGCTGTTTTTT. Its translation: CASSVGGGYTGELFF. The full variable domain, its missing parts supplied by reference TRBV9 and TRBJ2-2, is DSGVTQTPKHLITATGQRVTLRCSPRSGDLSVYWYQQSLDQGLQFLIQYYNGEERAKGNILERFSAQQFPDLHSELNLSSLELGDSALYFCASSVGGGYTGELFFGEGSRLTVL.

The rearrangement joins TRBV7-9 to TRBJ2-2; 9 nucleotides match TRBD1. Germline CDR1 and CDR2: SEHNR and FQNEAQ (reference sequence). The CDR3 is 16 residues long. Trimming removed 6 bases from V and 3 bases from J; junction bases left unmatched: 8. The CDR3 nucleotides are TGTGCCAGCAGGCCTACAGGGGGCAGAGACACCGGGGAGCTGTTTTTT. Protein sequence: CASRPTGGRDTGELFF.

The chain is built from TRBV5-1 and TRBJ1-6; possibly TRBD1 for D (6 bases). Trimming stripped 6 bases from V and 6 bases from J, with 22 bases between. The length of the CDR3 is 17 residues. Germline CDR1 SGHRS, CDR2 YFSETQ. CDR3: CASKRATRGGPNSPLHF. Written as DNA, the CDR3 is TGCGCCAGCAAGAGGGCCACCCGGGGGGGCCCTAATTCACCCCTCCACTTT. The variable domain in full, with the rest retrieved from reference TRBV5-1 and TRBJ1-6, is KAGVTQTPRYLIKTRGQQVTLSCSPISGHRSVSWYQQTPGQGLQFLFEYFSETQRNKGNFPGRFSGRQFSNSRSEMNVSTLELGDSALYLCASKRATRGGPNSPLHFGNGTRLTVT.

The CDR3, as DNA: TGTGCCAGCAGCCAAGACAGGGCGAACACTGAAGCTTTCTTT. This codes for CASSQDRANTEAFF. The chain recombines TRBV7-3 with TRBJ1-1; TRBD1 agrees at 7 bases. CDR3 size: 14 residues. With V trimmed by 5 bases and J by 1 base, 4 bases remained unmatched. Germline V lookup: CDR1 SGHTA, CDR2 FQGTGA. Variable domain in full (rest from reference TRBV7-3 and TRBJ1-1): GAGVSQTPSNKVTEKGKYVELRCDPISGHTALYWYRQSLGQGPEFLIYFQGTGAADDSGLPNDRFFAVRPEGSVSTLKIQRTERGDSAVYLCASSQDRANTEAFFGQGTRLTVV.

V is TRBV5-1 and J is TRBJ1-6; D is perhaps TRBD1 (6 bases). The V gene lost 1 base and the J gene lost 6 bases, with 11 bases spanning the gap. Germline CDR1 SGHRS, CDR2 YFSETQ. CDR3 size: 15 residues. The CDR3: CASSLLTGVNSPLHF. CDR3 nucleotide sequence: TGCGCCAGCAGCTTGCTGACAGGCGTTAATTCACCCCTCCACTTT. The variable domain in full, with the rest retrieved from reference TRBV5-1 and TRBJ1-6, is KAGVTQTPRYLIKTRGQQVTLSCSPISGHRSVSWYQQTPGQGLQFLFEYFSETQRNKGNFPGRFSGRQFSNSRSEMNVSTLELGDSALYLCASSLLTGVNSPLHFGNGTRLTVT.

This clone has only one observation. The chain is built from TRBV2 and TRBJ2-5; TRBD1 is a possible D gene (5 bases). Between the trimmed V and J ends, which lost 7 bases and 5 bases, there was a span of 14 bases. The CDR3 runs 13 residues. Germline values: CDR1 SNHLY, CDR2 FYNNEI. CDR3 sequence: CASTSQVRETQYF. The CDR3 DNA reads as TGTGCCAGCACCTCACAGGTTAGGGAGACCCAGTACTTC. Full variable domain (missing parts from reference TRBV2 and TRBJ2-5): EPEVTQTPSHQVTQMGQEVILRCVPISNHLYFYWYRQILGQKVEFLVSFYNNEISEKSEIFDDQFSVERPDGSNFTLKIRSTKLEDSAMYFCASTSQVRETQYFGPGTRLLVL.

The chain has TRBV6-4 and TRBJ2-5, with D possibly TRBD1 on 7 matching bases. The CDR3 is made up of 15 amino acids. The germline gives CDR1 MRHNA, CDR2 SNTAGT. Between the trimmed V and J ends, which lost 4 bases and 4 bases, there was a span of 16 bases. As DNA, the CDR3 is TGTGCCAGCAGTGGCAGGGGGGTTCCCCGAGAGACCCAGTACTTC. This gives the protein CASSGRGVPRETQYF.

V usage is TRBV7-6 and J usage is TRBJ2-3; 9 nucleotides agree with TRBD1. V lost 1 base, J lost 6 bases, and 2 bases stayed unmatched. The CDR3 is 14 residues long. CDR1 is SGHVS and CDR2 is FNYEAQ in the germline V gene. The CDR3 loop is CASSLETGGDTQYF. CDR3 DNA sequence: TGTGCCAGCAGCTTAGAAACAGGGGGCGATACGCAGTATTTT.

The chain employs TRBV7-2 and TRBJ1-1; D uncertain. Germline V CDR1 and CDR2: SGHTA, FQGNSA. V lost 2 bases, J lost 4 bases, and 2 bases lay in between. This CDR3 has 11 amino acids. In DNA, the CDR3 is TGTGCCAGCAGCTTACTCACTGAAGCTTTCTTT. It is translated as CASSLLTEAFF.